This TCR beta chain was sequenced during a study of cytomegalovirus exposure and HLA in healthy donors. The CDR3 length is 13 residues. Germline V lookup: CDR1 WSHSY, CDR2 SAAADI. After removal of 7 bases from V and 4 bases from J, the junction contained 3 bases not matched to a gene. 13 Jbeta primers and 60 Vbeta primers were used for the PCR. Data came from immunoSEQ multiplex PCR; TCRdb stores just in-frame clones and leaves some out. The repertoire holds 90,000 to 140,000 clones, with roughly 70% as singletons. The source of this sequence is a man between 40 and 49 years old in good health and CMV-seronegative. Sequenced input: PBMCs. The chain is built from TRBV10-2 and TRBJ1-3, with 8 bases aligning to TRBD1. CDR3 bases: TGCGCCAGCACAGGGGGCCGAGGAAACACCATATATTTT. Translating gives CASTGGRGNTIYF.